These T cell receptor beta chains were read from a single sample in a study of T cells in Graves' hyperthyroidism and ophthalmopathy. TCRdb re-called the multiplex PCR reads through MiXCR, storing one row per CDR3 protein. The sample carries about 510,000 distinct CDR3 sequences, 12% to 15% recorded once. Material: blood. These receptors were obtained from a woman between 40 and 50 years old with Graves' hyperthyroidism. Both conserved end residues are part of each CDR3. Fields, in order: V gene, clone size, CDR3 length, D gene, J gene, CDR3 DNA, CDR3 protein. A D gene is named only where the DNA matches it firmly. Where a row states a size, it is once, few, many or the class of an expanded clone; other rows omit it.

V gene: TRBV7-2
clone size: many
CDR3 length: 15
D gene: TRBD1
J gene: TRBJ2-7
CDR3 DNA: TGTGCCAGCAGCAGACCCGGGACAGGGACCTACGAGCAGTACTTC
CDR3 protein: CASSRPGTGTYEQYF

V gene: TRBV5-1
clone size: few
CDR3 length: 15
D gene: TRBD1
J gene: TRBJ2-7
CDR3 DNA: TGCGCCAGCCGCTTCACCGGGACAGGGGTCGGCGAGCAGTACTTC
CDR3 protein: CASRFTGTGVGEQYF

V gene: TRBV3-1
clone size: many
CDR3 length: 14
D gene: .
J gene: TRBJ1-1
CDR3 DNA: TGTGCCAGCTGCCAGCGGGGGGGGAACACTGAAGCTTTCTTT
CDR3 protein: CASCQRGGNTEAFF

V gene: TRBV5-1
clone size: many
CDR3 length: 15
D gene: .
J gene: TRBJ2-3
CDR3 DNA: TGCGCCAGCAGCTTGGCGCGGACTAGCACAGATACGCAGTATTTT
CDR3 protein: CASSLARTSTDTQYF

V gene: TRBV15
clone size: many
CDR3 length: 16
D gene: .
J gene: TRBJ2-7
CDR3 DNA: TGTGCCACCAGCAGAGATCTGGCCCAGGAGACCTACGAGCAGTACTTC
CDR3 protein: CATSRDLAQETYEQYF

V gene: TRBV7-6
clone size: many
CDR3 length: 17
D gene: TRBD1
J gene: TRBJ2-1
CDR3 DNA: TGTGCCAGCAGCAAAAATATGGGGGGGACAGGGATTAATGAGCAGTTCTTC
CDR3 protein: CASSKNMGGTGINEQFF

V gene: TRBV5-6
clone size: many
CDR3 length: 14
D gene: .
J gene: TRBJ1-1
CDR3 DNA: TGTGCCAGCAGCTTCTATGACAGGAACTCTGAAGCTTTCTTT
CDR3 protein: CASSFYDRNSEAFF

V gene: TRBV7-8
clone size: .
CDR3 length: 16
D gene: .
J gene: TRBJ2-5
CDR3 DNA: TGTGCCAGCAGCTTAGATCCAGGGAGCTTACAAGAGACCCAGTACTTC
CDR3 protein: CASSLDPGSLQETQYF

V gene: TRBV3-1
clone size: many
CDR3 length: 13
D gene: .
J gene: TRBJ2-7
CDR3 DNA: TGTGCCAGCAGCCATGGGAGCTCCTACGAGCAGTACTTC
CDR3 protein: CASSHGSSYEQYF

V gene: TRBV7-2
clone size: many
CDR3 length: 15
D gene: TRBD2
J gene: TRBJ2-7
CDR3 DNA: TGTGCCAGCAGCCCGCCCCAAGGACTAGCCCACGAGCAGTACTTC
CDR3 protein: CASSPPQGLAHEQYF

V gene: TRBV4-1
clone size: .
CDR3 length: 14
D gene: .
J gene: TRBJ1-2
CDR3 DNA: TGCGCCAGCAGCCAAGAACACAGGAAGGATGGCTACACCTTC
CDR3 protein: CASSQEHRKDGYTF

V gene: TRBV9
clone size: many
CDR3 length: 15
D gene: .
J gene: TRBJ1-1
CDR3 DNA: TGTGCCAGCAGCGTAGAGGGTCTGAGGGCCACTGAAGCTTTCTTT
CDR3 protein: CASSVEGLRATEAFF

V gene: TRBV28
clone size: many
CDR3 length: 14
D gene: .
J gene: TRBJ1-1
CDR3 DNA: TGTGCCAGCAGTGTTCTTGCTACGAACACTGAAGCTTTCTTT
CDR3 protein: CASSVLATNTEAFF

V gene: TRBV20-1
clone size: many
CDR3 length: 15
D gene: .
J gene: TRBJ2-3
CDR3 DNA: TGCAGTGCTAGAGATTCATTCAGGCGCACAGATACGCAGTATTTT
CDR3 protein: CSARDSFRRTDTQYF

V gene: TRBV28
clone size: many
CDR3 length: 14
D gene: TRBD1
J gene: TRBJ1-1
CDR3 DNA: TGTGCCAGCAGTGGTCTGGACAGGGGAAGTGAAGCTTTCTTT
CDR3 protein: CASSGLDRGSEAFF

V gene: TRBV28
clone size: many
CDR3 length: 15
D gene: TRBD1
J gene: TRBJ1-5
CDR3 DNA: TGTGCCAGCAGTTCCCCGCGGACAGGGGCCCAGCCCCAGCATTTT
CDR3 protein: CASSSPRTGAQPQHF

V gene: TRBV24-1
clone size: .
CDR3 length: 13
D gene: .
J gene: TRBJ2-5
CDR3 DNA: TGTGCCACCAGTGAGGGCCAGCAAGAGACCCAGTACTTC
CDR3 protein: CATSEGQQETQYF

V gene: TRBV9
clone size: many
CDR3 length: 14
D gene: .
J gene: TRBJ2-7
CDR3 DNA: TGTGCCAGCAGCGTAGATGGGACGGTCTACGAGCAGTACTTC
CDR3 protein: CASSVDGTVYEQYF

V gene: TRBV9
clone size: many
CDR3 length: 16
D gene: .
J gene: TRBJ2-5
CDR3 DNA: TGTGCCAGCAGCGTAGCTGCCGGGGCGGGGATGGAGACCCAGTACTTC
CDR3 protein: CASSVAAGAGMETQYF

V gene: TRBV19
clone size: few
CDR3 length: 14
D gene: .
J gene: TRBJ2-2
CDR3 DNA: TGTGCCAGTATTAGCTCAGGGTACACCGGGGAGCTGTTTTTT
CDR3 protein: CASISSGYTGELFF

V gene: TRBV7-9
clone size: .
CDR3 length: 12
D gene: .
J gene: TRBJ1-2
CDR3 DNA: TGTGCCAGCGGATGGGAGAGTTATGGCTACACCTTC
CDR3 protein: CASGWESYGYTF

V gene: TRBV11-2
clone size: many
CDR3 length: 17
D gene: TRBD2
J gene: TRBJ2-2
CDR3 DNA: TGTGCCAGCAGCTTAGAAGGGCCCGGGCGGGGGAACGGGGAGCTGTTTTTT
CDR3 protein: CASSLEGPGRGNGELFF

V gene: TRBV19
clone size: few
CDR3 length: 14
D gene: TRBD2
J gene: TRBJ2-5
CDR3 DNA: TGTGCCAGTAGACGACTAGCGGACCAAGAGACCCAGTACTTC
CDR3 protein: CASRRLADQETQYF

V gene: TRBV12-3/TRBV12-4
clone size: few
CDR3 length: 15
D gene: TRBD2
J gene: TRBJ2-2
CDR3 DNA: TGTGCCAGCAGTCTAGGACTAGCAGTCACCGGGGAGCTGTTTTTT
CDR3 protein: CASSLGLAVTGELFF

V gene: TRBV28
clone size: few
CDR3 length: 15
D gene: TRBD2
J gene: TRBJ2-7
CDR3 DNA: TGTGCCAGCAGTACGCCTAGCGGGAGGGGGGACGAGCAGTACTTC
CDR3 protein: CASSTPSGRGDEQYF

V gene: TRBV28
clone size: many
CDR3 length: 14
D gene: .
J gene: TRBJ1-2
CDR3 DNA: TGTGCCAGCAGAATGTCAGTCCCCCGCTATGGCTACACCTTC
CDR3 protein: CASRMSVPRYGYTF

V gene: TRBV10-3
clone size: many
CDR3 length: 17
D gene: TRBD2
J gene: TRBJ2-7
CDR3 DNA: TGTGCCATCAGTGATACTAGCGGGAGCCCCTCAGCCTACGAGCAGTACTTC
CDR3 protein: CAISDTSGSPSAYEQYF

V gene: TRBV28
clone size: many
CDR3 length: 12
D gene: .
J gene: TRBJ2-7
CDR3 DNA: TGTGCCAGCAGTAGATACGCCTACGAGCAGTACTTC
CDR3 protein: CASSRYAYEQYF

V gene: TRBV19
clone size: .
CDR3 length: 13
D gene: .
J gene: TRBJ1-2
CDR3 DNA: TGTGCCAGTAGGACTGGAGCTAGCTATGGCTACACCTTC
CDR3 protein: CASRTGASYGYTF

V gene: TRBV20-1
clone size: .
CDR3 length: 13
D gene: .
J gene: TRBJ1-5
CDR3 DNA: TGCAGTGCTAGAGTTGCTAGCAATCAGCCCCAGCATTTT
CDR3 protein: CSARVASNQPQHF

V gene: TRBV12-3/TRBV12-4
clone size: many
CDR3 length: 14
D gene: TRBD1
J gene: TRBJ2-5
CDR3 DNA: TGTGCCAGCAGCAAGGGGACAGCTCTAGAGACCCAGTACTTC
CDR3 protein: CASSKGTALETQYF

V gene: TRBV15
clone size: many
CDR3 length: 17
D gene: .
J gene: TRBJ2-3
CDR3 DNA: TGTGCCACCAGCAGAGGGAAAGGGGAGCGGGGCACAGATACGCAGTATTTT
CDR3 protein: CATSRGKGERGTDTQYF

V gene: TRBV12-5
clone size: many
CDR3 length: 17
D gene: TRBD2
J gene: TRBJ2-4
CDR3 DNA: TGTGCTAGTGGAATGACTAGCGGGAGGGCCGAAGTAGACATTCAGTACTTC
CDR3 protein: CASGMTSGRAEVDIQYF

V gene: TRBV13
clone size: few
CDR3 length: 20
D gene: TRBD2
J gene: TRBJ2-5
CDR3 DNA: TGTGCCAGCAGCTTCTTAGGACTAGCGGGTGCTGACAGACACCAAGAGACCCAGTACTTC
CDR3 protein: CASSFLGLAGADRHQETQYF

V gene: TRBV28
clone size: .
CDR3 length: 14
D gene: .
J gene: TRBJ1-2
CDR3 DNA: TGTGCCAGCCTCCGGAGGGGCGGAAACTATGGCTACACCTTC
CDR3 protein: CASLRRGGNYGYTF

V gene: TRBV28
clone size: .
CDR3 length: 16
D gene: TRBD1
J gene: TRBJ2-2
CDR3 DNA: TGTGCCAGCAGGTTACAGGGGGCTCAGAACACCGGGGAGCTGTTTTTT
CDR3 protein: CASRLQGAQNTGELFF

V gene: TRBV20-1
clone size: many
CDR3 length: 15
D gene: .
J gene: TRBJ2-5
CDR3 DNA: TGCAGTGCTAACCCATCCGACCGAAGCCAAGAGACCCAGTACTTC
CDR3 protein: CSANPSDRSQETQYF

V gene: TRBV18
clone size: many
CDR3 length: 18
D gene: .
J gene: TRBJ1-4
CDR3 DNA: TGTGCCAGCTCACCGTCTACGTTCCGGACTGCAACTAATGAAAAACTGTTTTTT
CDR3 protein: CASSPSTFRTATNEKLFF

V gene: TRBV7-2
clone size: many
CDR3 length: 13
D gene: .
J gene: TRBJ2-1
CDR3 DNA: TGTGCCAGCAGCGGCGGGCCCCCTGATGAGCAGTTCTTC
CDR3 protein: CASSGGPPDEQFF

V gene: TRBV29-1
clone size: .
CDR3 length: 17
D gene: TRBD1
J gene: TRBJ2-6
CDR3 DNA: TGCAGCGTTAGTCACAGGGGTCGACCTTCTGGGGCCAACGTCCTGACTTTC
CDR3 protein: CSVSHRGRPSGANVLTF

V gene: TRBV18
clone size: many
CDR3 length: 15
D gene: TRBD1
J gene: TRBJ2-7
CDR3 DNA: TGTGCCAGCTCAGCCGGGACAGGGAACAGGTACGAGCAGTACTTC
CDR3 protein: CASSAGTGNRYEQYF

V gene: TRBV5-1
clone size: many
CDR3 length: 14
D gene: TRBD2
J gene: TRBJ2-7
CDR3 DNA: TGCGCCAGCAGCTTGGACCTAGCGGCCTACGAGCAGTACTTC
CDR3 protein: CASSLDLAAYEQYF

V gene: TRBV19
clone size: few
CDR3 length: 18
D gene: TRBD2
J gene: TRBJ2-1
CDR3 DNA: TGTGCCAGTAGTATCGAAGGACTAGCGGGAGCGGCCTACAATGAGCAGTTCTTC
CDR3 protein: CASSIEGLAGAAYNEQFF

V gene: TRBV20-1
clone size: .
CDR3 length: 16
D gene: TRBD2
J gene: TRBJ2-5
CDR3 DNA: TGCAGTGCTAGGCCGGGACTAGCGGGAGTCGGAGAGACCCAGTACTTC
CDR3 protein: CSARPGLAGVGETQYF

V gene: TRBV6-1
clone size: many
CDR3 length: 16
D gene: TRBD2
J gene: TRBJ2-1
CDR3 DNA: TGTGCCAGCAGTTACTCCCTAGCGGCCTCCTACAATGAGCAGTTCTTC
CDR3 protein: CASSYSLAASYNEQFF

V gene: TRBV28
clone size: many
CDR3 length: 11
D gene: .
J gene: TRBJ1-1
CDR3 DNA: TGTGCCAGCACCCTGAACACTGAAGCTTTCTTT
CDR3 protein: CASTLNTEAFF